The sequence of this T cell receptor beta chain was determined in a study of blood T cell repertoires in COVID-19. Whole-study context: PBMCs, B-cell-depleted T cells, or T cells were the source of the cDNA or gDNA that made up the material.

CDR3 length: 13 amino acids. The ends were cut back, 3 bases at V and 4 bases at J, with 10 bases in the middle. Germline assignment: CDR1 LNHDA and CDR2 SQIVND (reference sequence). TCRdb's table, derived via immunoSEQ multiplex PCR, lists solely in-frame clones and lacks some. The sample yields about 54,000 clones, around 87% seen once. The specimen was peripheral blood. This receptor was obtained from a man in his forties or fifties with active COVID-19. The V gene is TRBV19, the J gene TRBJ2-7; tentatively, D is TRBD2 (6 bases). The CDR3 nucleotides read TGTGCCAGTAGTATCGTGCGGGGTTACGAGCAGTACTTC. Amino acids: CASSIVRGYEQYF.